The rows below give T cell receptor beta chains drawn from one sample of a study of CD8 T cells in ankylosing spondylitis. In TCRdb, the 5' RACE reads were re-called with MiXCR into one record per CDR3 protein. The table lists 40,000 to 50,000 distinct CDR3 sequences, around 2.8% of them singletons. Sequencing used blood, either unsorted or a sorted T cell fraction (not recorded which). Source of these receptors: a male donor with ankylosing spondylitis or in good health (not recorded which). CDR3s include the opening cysteine and the closing phenylalanine or tryptophan. D genes are given only for firm matches. Clone size is given for some rows only: seen once, a few or many times, or a class if the clone is expanded.

J | V | D | size | CDR3 | DNA
TRBJ2-7 | TRBV9 | - | many | CASSVDPGRGAYEQYF | TGTGCCAGCAGCGTAGATCCAGGCAGGGGGGCCTACGAGCAGTACTTC
TRBJ1-3 | TRBV9 | - | many | CASSVAPGPSGNTIYF | TGTGCCAGCAGCGTAGCCCCGGGCCCGTCTGGAAACACCATATATTTT
TRBJ2-2 | TRBV9 | - | many | CASSPELLWTGELFF | TGTGCCAGCAGCCCCGAGTTACTGTGGACCGGGGAGCTGTTTTTT
TRBJ2-2 | TRBV9 | - | many | CASSDDSNTGELFF | TGTGCCAGCAGCGACGACTCGAACACCGGGGAGCTGTTTTTT
TRBJ2-5 | TRBV9 | - | many | CASSREQETQYF | TGTGCCAGCAGCCGGGAACAAGAGACCCAGTACTTC
TRBJ1-2 | TRBV9 | - | many | CASSARDSRRGGYTF | TGTGCCAGCAGCGCCCGGGACTCCCGTAGGGGAGGCTACACCTTC
TRBJ2-3 | TRBV9 | TRBD2 | many | CASSVVGSGSVNTDTQYF | TGTGCCAGCAGCGTGGTTGGTAGCGGGAGCGTGAACACAGATACGCAGTATTTT
TRBJ2-7 | TRBV9 | TRBD1 | many | CASSPKGTGYEQYF | TGTGCCAGCAGCCCCAAGGGGACAGGGTACGAGCAGTACTTC
TRBJ1-2 | TRBV9 | TRBD1 | many | CASSVESGQMNYGYTF | TGTGCCAGCAGCGTAGAATCGGGACAGATGAACTATGGCTACACCTTC
TRBJ1-2 | TRBV9 | TRBD1 | many | CASSPTGQNYGYTF | TGTGCCAGCAGCCCGACAGGGCAAAACTATGGCTACACCTTC
TRBJ1-2 | TRBV9 | TRBD1 | many | CASSGQGADGYTF | TGTGCCAGCAGCGGACAGGGCGCTGATGGCTACACCTTC
TRBJ2-1 | TRBV9 | - | many | CASSPSEQFF | TGTGCCAGCAGCCCAAGCGAGCAGTTCTTC
TRBJ2-5 | TRBV9 | TRBD1 | many | CASSALTGNGETQYF | TGTGCCAGCAGCGCTTTGACAGGGAACGGCGAGACCCAGTACTTC
TRBJ2-3 | TRBV9 | - | many | CASSVVAGGLLDTQYF | TGTGCCAGCAGCGTAGTGGCAGGGGGGCTCCTGGATACGCAGTATTTT
TRBJ2-3 | TRBV9 | TRBD2 | many | CASSVLAGVGTDTQYF | TGTGCCAGCAGCGTTTTAGCGGGAGTTGGCACAGATACGCAGTATTTT
TRBJ2-1 | TRBV9 | - | medium-sized | CASSVLGSSYNEQFF | TGTGCCAGCAGCGTCCTGGGCAGCTCCTACAATGAGCAGTTCTTC
TRBJ2-2 | TRBV9 | - | many | CASSAGVNTGELFF | TGTGCCAGCAGCGCAGGAGTGAACACCGGGGAGCTGTTTTTT
TRBJ1-2 | TRBV9 | - | many | CASSRLGTNYGYTF | TGTGCCAGCAGTAGACTCGGGACTAACTATGGCTACACCTTC
TRBJ2-2 | TRBV9 | - | many | CASSVGLRELFF | TGTGCCAGCAGCGTGGGGTTGCGGGAGCTGTTTTTT
TRBJ2-7 | TRBV9 | TRBD1 | many | CASSPSTGGFYEQYF | TGTGCCAGCAGCCCTTCGACAGGGGGTTTCTACGAGCAGTACTTC
TRBJ2-3 | TRBV9 | - | many | CASSISVGVTDTQYF | TGTGCCAGCAGCATCAGTGTGGGGGTCACAGATACGCAGTATTTT
TRBJ2-1 | TRBV9 | TRBD2 | many | CASSVGNGGGDEQFF | TGTGCCAGCAGCGTAGGGAACGGCGGGGGGGATGAGCAGTTCTTC
TRBJ2-5 | TRBV9 | TRBD2 | many | CASSTTSGFVETQYF | TGTGCCAGCAGCACGACTAGCGGGTTTGTTGAGACCCAGTACTTC
TRBJ1-1 | TRBV9 | - | many | CASSARGGGSAEAFF | TGTGCCAGCAGCGCGCGTGGGGGCGGGTCGGCTGAAGCTTTCTTT
TRBJ2-1 | TRBV9 | TRBD2 | many | CASSTGGGNEQFF | TGTGCCAGCAGCACGGGAGGAGGCAATGAGCAGTTCTTC
TRBJ2-2 | TRBV9 | - | few | CASSVGSGNTGELFF | TGTGCCAGCAGCGTAGGTAGCGGGAACACCGGGGAGCTGTTTTTT
TRBJ2-1 | TRBV9 | TRBD2 | many | CASSPRGGSLDEQFF | TGTGCCAGCAGCCCACGGGGCGGGAGTTTGGATGAGCAGTTCTTC
TRBJ2-1 | TRBV9 | TRBD1 | many | CASSAETGLSYNEQFF | TGTGCCAGCAGCGCTGAGACAGGGCTCTCCTACAATGAGCAGTTCTTC
TRBJ2-2 | TRBV9 | TRBD1 | many | CASSIAGTGDGELFF | TGTGCCAGCAGCATCGCTGGGACAGGGGACGGGGAGCTGTTTTTT
TRBJ2-1 | TRBV9 | TRBD1 | many | CASSGQGASYNEQFF | TGTGCCAGCAGCGGACAGGGGGCCTCCTACAATGAGCAGTTCTTC
TRBJ1-2 | TRBV9 | - | many | CASSVVGRGAHGYTF | TGTGCCAGCAGCGTAGTAGGCCGGGGGGCCCATGGCTACACCTTC
TRBJ2-3 | TRBV9 | - | many | CASSVESGTAQYF | TGTGCCAGCAGCGTAGAATCCGGGACGGCGCAGTATTTT
TRBJ1-5 | TRBV9 | - | - | CASSASPGQPQHF | TGTGCCAGCAGCGCTTCCCCGGGTCAGCCCCAGCATTTT
TRBJ2-5 | TRBV9 | - | many | CASSVFDSQETQYF | TGTGCCAGCAGCGTTTTCGACAGCCAAGAGACCCAGTACTTC
TRBJ2-6 | TRBV9 | - | many | CASSQATGANVLTF | TGTGCCAGCAGCCAAGCAACCGGGGCCAACGTCCTGACTTTC
TRBJ2-2 | TRBV9 | - | many | CASTSAGTNTGELFF | TGTGCCAGCACTTCGGCGGGGACGAACACCGGGGAGCTGTTTTTT
TRBJ2-1 | TRBV9 | - | many | CASSVVGRAEQFF | TGTGCCAGCAGCGTAGTGGGACGGGCCGAGCAGTTCTTC
TRBJ2-1 | TRBV9 | - | many | CASSDSPLGGNEQFF | TGTGCCAGCAGCGATTCTCCGTTGGGCGGGAATGAGCAGTTCTTC
TRBJ1-1 | TRBV9 | - | many | CASSPRSSDTEAFF | TGTGCCAGCAGCCCCCGCTCATCCGACACTGAAGCTTTCTTT
TRBJ2-7 | TRBV9 | TRBD2 | many | CASSEQAGGTRYEQYF | TGTGCCAGCAGCGAGCAGGCGGGAGGAACCAGGTACGAGCAGTACTTC
TRBJ2-2 | TRBV9 | - | many | CASSVDPNTGELFF | TGTGCCAGCAGCGTAGACCCAAACACCGGGGAGCTGTTTTTT
TRBJ2-7 | TRBV9 | TRBD2 | many | CASSRDPGLAGGQDF | TGTGCCAGCAGCCGGGATCCGGGACTAGCGGGAGGGCAGGACTTC
TRBJ2-1 | TRBV9 | - | many | CASSVLGSDYNEQFF | TGTGCCAGCAGCGTGTTGGGTAGCGATTACAATGAGCAGTTCTTC
TRBJ2-1 | TRBV9 | - | medium-sized | CASSVGPASDNEQFF | TGTGCCAGCAGCGTAGGGCCCGCGTCGGACAATGAGCAGTTCTTC
TRBJ1-1 | TRBV9 | - | many | CASSPRGGDQAFF | TGTGCCAGCAGCCCCAGGGGAGGGGACCAAGCTTTCTTT
TRBJ1-3 | TRBV9 | - | many | CASSVGASGNTIYF | TGTGCCAGCAGCGTAGGGGCCTCTGGAAACACCATATATTTT
TRBJ2-3 | TRBV9 | - | many | CASSGWRANQYF | TGTGCCAGCAGCGGCTGGCGGGCGAACCAGTATTTT